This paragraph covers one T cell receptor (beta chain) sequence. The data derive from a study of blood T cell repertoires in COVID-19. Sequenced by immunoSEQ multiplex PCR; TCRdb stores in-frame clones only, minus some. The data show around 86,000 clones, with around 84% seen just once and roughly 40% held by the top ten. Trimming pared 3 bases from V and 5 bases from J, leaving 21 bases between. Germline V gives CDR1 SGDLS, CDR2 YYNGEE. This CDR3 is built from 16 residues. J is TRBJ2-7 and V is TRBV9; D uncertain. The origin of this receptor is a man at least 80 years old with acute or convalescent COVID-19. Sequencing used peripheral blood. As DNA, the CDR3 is TGTGCCAGCAGCGACACACAAGCCGGAGCAGACCACGAGCAGTACTTC. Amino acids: CASSDTQAGADHEQYF. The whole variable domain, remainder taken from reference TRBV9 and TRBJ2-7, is DSGVTQTPKHLITATGQRVTLRCSPRSGDLSVYWYQQSLDQGLQFLIQYYNGEERAKGNILERFSAQQFPDLHSELNLSSLELGDSALYFCASSDTQAGADHEQYFGPGTRLTVT.